The 23 T cell receptor beta chains listed next were all sequenced from one sample in a study of vaccination and CD4 T cells after COVID-19. For these receptors, no antigen is known. Cultured CD4+ T cells had their DNA profiled by the Oncomine TCR Beta short-read assay. TCRdb recomputed calls from the PCR reads with MiXCR, one row per CDR3 protein. The sample includes 11,000 or so distinct CDR3 sequences, around 40% of them seen just once. Treatment described: roughly 11-day PBMC culture with coronavirus spike peptide pools or control peptides (ViraFEST assay). The sample comprised cultured CD4+ T cells from blood. The origin of the receptors is a human donor with COVID-19.

This clonotype has just a few counts. The V and J genes are TRBV2 and TRBJ1-2; D call uncertain. From germline, CDR1 is SNHLY and CDR2 FYNNEI. This CDR3 comprises 12 residues. Trimming took 1 base from V and 3 from J, leaving 3 bases between them. CDR3 protein: CASSEGYYGYTF. The DNA of the CDR3 is TGTGCCAGCAGTGAAGGATACTATGGCTACACCTTC.

The V gene is TRBV7-9, the J gene TRBJ2-7; D remains ambiguous. CDR3 size: 14 residues. Trimming shortened V by 5 bases and J by 5 bases, and 16 bases separated the two germline ends. The germline CDR1 and CDR2 sequences are SEHNR and FQNEAQ (reference sequence). DNA for the CDR3: TGTGCCAGCAGCCCGATCACGCTGGGCGACGAGCAGTACTTC. Protein product: CASSPITLGDEQYF. The full variable domain, rest sourced from reference TRBV7-9 and TRBJ2-7, is DTGVSQNPRHKITKRGQNVTFRCDPISEHNRLYWYRQTLGQGPEFLTYFQNEAQLEKSRLLSDRFSAERPKGSFSTLEIQRTEQGDSAMYLCASSPITLGDEQYFGPGTRLTVT.

This clonotype appeared a few times. The chain combines TRBV4-1 with TRBJ1-6; D unresolved. Trimming left V 0 bases short and J 10 bases short, with 10 bases between. Germline lookup yields CDR1 MGHRA and CDR2 YSYEKL. The CDR3 totals 14 residues. For the CDR3, the DNA is TGCGCCAGCAGCCAAGATCGGGGAAGGTCACCCCTCCACTTT. This translates into CASSQDRGRSPLHF.

This chain connects TRBV10-1 to TRBJ1-6, with TRBD1 as a possible D gene (5 bases). In germline, CDR1 is WNHNN, CDR2 SYGVQD (reference sequence). The CDR3 runs to 13 residues. V was clipped by 5 bases and J by 11 bases, with 13 bases between them. This CDR3 reads CASSSGISAPLHF. CDR3 sequence (DNA): TGCGCCAGCAGTTCAGGGATTTCAGCACCCCTCCACTTT.

The chain is built from TRBV11-2 and TRBJ1-2, with TRBD1 as a possible D gene (5 bases). The CDR3 consists of 17 residues. CDR1 is SGHAT and CDR2 is FQNNGV in the germline V gene. V was pared by 5 bases and J by 2 bases, with 21 bases between. CDR3 residues: CASSPPGRAQANYGYTF. The CDR3 nucleotides read TGTGCCAGCAGCCCCCCGGGCCGGGCACAGGCGAACTATGGCTACACCTTC. The whole variable domain, remainder taken from reference TRBV11-2 and TRBJ1-2, is EAGVAQSPRYKIIEKRQSVAFWCNPISGHATLYWYQQILGQGPKLLIQFQNNGVVDDSQLPKDRFSAERLKGVDSTLKIQPAKLEDSAVYLCASSPPGRAQANYGYTFGSGTRLTVV.

In this sample, this clonotype turned up a few times. The rearrangement uses TRBV5-1 and TRBJ1-4, with a weak D call TRBD1 (5 bases). The germline CDR1 and CDR2 sequences are SGHRS and YFSETQ. V shed 0 bases and J shed 5 bases, with 11 bases lying between them. The CDR3 consists of 15 residues. The CDR3 spells CASSLAGQGNEKLFF. In DNA, the CDR3 is TGCGCCAGCAGCTTGGCCGGGCAGGGAAATGAAAAACTGTTTTTT. Together with reference TRBV5-1 and TRBJ1-4, the CDR3 gives the full variable domain: KAGVTQTPRYLIKTRGQQVTLSCSPISGHRSVSWYQQTPGQGLQFLFEYFSETQRNKGNFPGRFSGRQFSNSRSEMNVSTLELGDSALYLCASSLAGQGNEKLFFGSGTQLSVL.

A word on this clonotype: In this CDR3 the conserved last residue, phenylalanine or tryptophan, is missing, so a read error is likely. The chain is built from TRBV19 and TRBJ1-2; D gene unclear. V lost 0 bases and J lost 7, with 6 bases in between. This CDR3 comprises 12 residues. CDR1 LNHDA and CDR2 SQIVND come from the germline V gene (reference sequence). The CDR3 bases are TGTGCCAGTAGTATAGATCGGGCTGGCTACACCCTC. Amino acid sequence: CASSIDRAGYTL.

In DNA form, the CDR3 reads TGTGCCAGCAGCTTTCTCTCTGGGGCCAACGTCCTGACTTTC. Protein product: CASSFLSGANVLTF. The chain has TRBV7-9 and TRBJ2-6; D remains unclear. The V end was cut by 3 bases, the J end by 0 bases, with 3 bases between. The CDR3 contains 14 residues. Germline lookup yields CDR1 SEHNR and CDR2 FQNEAQ (reference sequence).

This chain links TRBV6-1 with TRBJ2-3; maybe TRBD1 (5 bases). V shed 6 bases and J shed 2 bases, with 12 bases lying between them. The CDR3 loop spans 14 amino acids. Germline V gene data show CDR1 as MNHNS and CDR2 as SASEGT. CDR3 sequence reads: CASRQVWDTDTQYF. CDR3 bases: TGTGCCAGCAGACAGGTATGGGACACAGATACGCAGTATTTT.

This clonotype came up a few times. The chain carries TRBV20-1 and TRBJ1-2, with D hard to call. The germline V gene has CDR1 DFQATT and CDR2 SNEGSKA (reference sequence). V was trimmed by 5 bases and J by 8 bases, leaving 12 bases between them. There are 11 residues in the CDR3. Here the CDR3 reads CSAQLYGGYTF. DNA of the CDR3: TGCAGTGCTCAGCTCTATGGGGGCTACACCTTC.

There are a few counts of this clonotype. The chain joins TRBV6-1 to TRBJ1-5; weak D call: TRBD1 (6 bases). Germline V gene data show CDR1 as MNHNS and CDR2 as SASEGT. The CDR3 is 17 residues long. V was trimmed by 6 bases and J by 0 bases, leaving 18 bases between them. Here the CDR3 DNA reads TGTGCCAGCAGGGATGGACAGAGTATCTTTAGCAATCAGCCCCAGCATTTT. Protein product: CASRDGQSIFSNQPQHF.

This clonotype has only a few counts. The V call is TRBV27, the J call TRBJ1-5; 9 nucleotides agree with TRBD1. The CDR3 sequence is 15 residues long. Germline CDR1 MNHEY, CDR2 SMNVEV (reference sequence). Germline trimming cut 8 bases from V and 7 bases from J; bases unmatched to any gene: 12. The CDR3 nucleotides read TGTGCCAGCGGTTATTACGGGACAGGGAACCAGCCCCAGCATTTT. Translation: CASGYYGTGNQPQHF.

This clonotype was observed a handful of times. The CDR3 region is CASSWYRGTNEKLFF. The CDR3 DNA reads as TGTGCCAGCAGTTGGTACAGAGGGACTAATGAAAAACTGTTTTTT. V gene TRBV6-5 combines with J gene TRBJ1-4; D is unresolved. Trimming shortened V by 4 bases and J by 2 bases, and 11 bases separated the two germline ends. Germline assignment: CDR1 MNHEY and CDR2 SVGAGI. CDR3 size: 15 residues.

CDR3 in DNA: TGTGCCAGCACCGCACTAGCGGGAAACACAGATACGCAGTATTTT. Translated: CASTALAGNTDTQYF. The rearrangement uses TRBV27 and TRBJ2-3, with TRBD2 matching over 10 bases. This CDR3 region has 15 residues. V shed 7 bases, J shed 2 bases, and the junction held 6 bases outside the gene matches. From germline, CDR1 is MNHEY and CDR2 SMNVEV (reference sequence).

There are a few counts of this clonotype. J is TRBJ1-2 and V is TRBV11-1; 8 nucleotides line up with TRBD1. The CDR3 has 13 residues. Germline loops: CDR1 SGHAT, CDR2 FQDESV (reference sequence). The V gene end was trimmed by 4 bases and the J gene end by 3 bases; junction bases not matched to a gene: 1. The CDR3, as DNA: TGTGCCAGCAGCTCGACAGGGGACTATGGCTACACCTTC. Translated, it gives CASSSTGDYGYTF.

The chain uses TRBV28 and TRBJ1-2; tentative D call: TRBD1 (6 bases). The CDR3 covers 12 residues. Germline loops: CDR1 MDHEN, CDR2 SYDVKM. Trimming took off 4 bases at V and 4 bases at J, with 7 bases between the two ends. CDR3 loop: CASSSTGYGYTF. CDR3 nucleotide sequence: TGTGCCAGCAGTTCGACAGGCTATGGCTACACCTTC.

This chain uses TRBV2 with TRBJ2-7, with no clear D. Trimming pared 5 bases from V and 3 bases from J, leaving 5 bases between. Germline V gives CDR1 SNHLY, CDR2 FYNNEI. This CDR3 is built from 11 residues. Written as DNA, the CDR3 is TGTGCCAGCAGTTATGACTACGAGCAGTACTTC. This encodes CASSYDYEQYF.

The genes are TRBV5-6 and TRBJ1-1; no definite D call. This CDR3 region has 13 residues. Germline-derived CDR1 and CDR2 are SGHDT and YYEEEE. The V and J ends lost 2 bases and 6 bases respectively, with 11 bases between them. The CDR3 sequence: CASSFGAGPEAFF. CDR3 DNA sequence: TGTGCCAGCAGCTTCGGTGCAGGCCCTGAAGCTTTCTTT.

This chain links TRBV2 with TRBJ1-6; weak D call: TRBD1 (6 bases). With 10 bases removed from V and 9 bases from J, the gap between germline ends came to 13 bases. The germline V gene has CDR1 SNHLY and CDR2 FYNNEI. The CDR3 is made up of 12 amino acids. CDR3 amino acids: CAIRGLGSPLHF. In DNA, the CDR3 is TGTGCCATCAGGGGTCTGGGTTCACCCCTCCACTTT. Variable domain in full (rest from reference TRBV2 and TRBJ1-6): EPEVTQTPSHQVTQMGQEVILRCVPISNHLYFYWYRQILGQKVEFLVSFYNNEISEKSEIFDDQFSVERPDGSNFTLKIRSTKLEDSAMYFCAIRGLGSPLHFGNGTRLTVT.

In this sample, this clonotype turned up a few times. This sequence joins TRBV4-3 and TRBJ2-3; D possibly corresponds to TRBD1 (5 bases). CDR3 size: 14 residues. V lost 3 bases, J lost 1 base, and 8 bases lay in between. The V gene's germline CDR1 is LGHNA and CDR2 YSLEER. CDR3 loop: CASSQLTGTDTQYF. CDR3 nucleotide sequence: TGCGCCAGCAGCCAGCTGACAGGCACAGATACGCAGTATTTT.

The chain combines TRBV5-6 with TRBJ1-2; D may be TRBD1 (5 bases). This CDR3 contains 15 residues. Looked up from germline, CDR1 is SGHDT and CDR2 is YYEEEE. Trimming took 0 bases from V and 4 from J, leaving 13 bases between them. The CDR3 protein is CASSLAGSGSYGYTF. DNA of the CDR3: TGTGCCAGCAGCTTGGCCGGGTCAGGGTCCTATGGCTACACCTTC.

In its sample, this clonotype was seen a few times. This chain connects TRBV10-3 to TRBJ2-1, with 15 bases fitting TRBD2. The germline gives CDR1 ENHRY, CDR2 SYGVKD. The length of the CDR3 is 15 residues. Trimming removed 10 bases from V and 8 bases from J; junction bases left unmatched: 9. The CDR3 loop reads CATRGLAGGRDEQFF. The DNA for the CDR3 is TGTGCCACCCGGGGACTAGCGGGGGGTCGGGATGAGCAGTTCTTC.

This chain links TRBV27 with TRBJ2-4, with 9 bases that match TRBD2. V shed 2 bases, J shed 14 bases, and the junction held 7 bases outside the gene matches. The CDR3 has 13 amino acids. Per the germline V gene, CDR1 is MNHEY and CDR2 is SMNVEV (reference sequence). CDR3 in amino acids: CASSLSGGPLKYF. CDR3 coding DNA: TGTGCCAGCAGTTTAAGCGGGGGGCCCCTAAAGTACTTC.